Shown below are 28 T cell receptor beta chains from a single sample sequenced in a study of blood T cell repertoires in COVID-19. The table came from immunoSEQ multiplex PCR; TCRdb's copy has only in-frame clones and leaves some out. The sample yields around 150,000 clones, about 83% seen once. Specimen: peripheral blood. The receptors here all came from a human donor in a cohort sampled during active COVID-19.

CDR3 sequence: CASSEDLGSTEAFF. In nucleotides, the CDR3 is TGTGCCAGCAGTGAAGACTTAGGGAGCACTGAAGCTTTCTTT. This chain uses TRBV2 with TRBJ1-1; D is ambiguous. CDR1 is SNHLY and CDR2 is FYNNEI in the germline V gene. Trimming took off 1 base at V and 4 bases at J, with 10 bases between the two ends. The CDR3 has 14 residues.

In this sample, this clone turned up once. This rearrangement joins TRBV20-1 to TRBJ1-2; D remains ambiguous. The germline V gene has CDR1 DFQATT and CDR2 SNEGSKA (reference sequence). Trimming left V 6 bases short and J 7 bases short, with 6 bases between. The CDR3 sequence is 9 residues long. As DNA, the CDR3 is TGCAGTGCCCCGGGTGGCTACACCTTC. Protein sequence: CSAPGGYTF.

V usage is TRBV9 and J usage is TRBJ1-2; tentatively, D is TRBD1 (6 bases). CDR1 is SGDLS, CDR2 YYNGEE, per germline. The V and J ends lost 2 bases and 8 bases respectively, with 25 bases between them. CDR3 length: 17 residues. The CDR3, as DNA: TGTGCCAGCAGCGTGGACCCCCGAGCCCCACAAAGGGGGGGCTACACCTTC. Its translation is CASSVDPRAPQRGGYTF.

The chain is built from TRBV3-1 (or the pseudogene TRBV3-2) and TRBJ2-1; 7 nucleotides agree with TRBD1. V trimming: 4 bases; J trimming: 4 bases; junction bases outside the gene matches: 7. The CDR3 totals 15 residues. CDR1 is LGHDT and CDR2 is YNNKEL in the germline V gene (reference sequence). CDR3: CASSPPGQIYNEQFF. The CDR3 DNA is TGTGCCAGCAGCCCCCCGGGACAGATTTACAATGAGCAGTTCTTC.

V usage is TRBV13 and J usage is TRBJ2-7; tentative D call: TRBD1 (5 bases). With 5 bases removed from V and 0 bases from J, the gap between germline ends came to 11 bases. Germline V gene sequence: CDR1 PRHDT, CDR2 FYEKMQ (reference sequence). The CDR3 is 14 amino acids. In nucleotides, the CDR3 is TGTGCCAGCAGCCCGCCGGACAACTCCTACGAGCAGTACTTC. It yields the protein CASSPPDNSYEQYF.

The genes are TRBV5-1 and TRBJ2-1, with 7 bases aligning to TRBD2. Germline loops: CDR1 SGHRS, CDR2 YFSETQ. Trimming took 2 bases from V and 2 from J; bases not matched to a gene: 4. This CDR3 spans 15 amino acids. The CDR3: CASSFSRGAYNEQFF. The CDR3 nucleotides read TGCGCCAGCAGCTTCTCCCGGGGGGCCTACAATGAGCAGTTCTTC.

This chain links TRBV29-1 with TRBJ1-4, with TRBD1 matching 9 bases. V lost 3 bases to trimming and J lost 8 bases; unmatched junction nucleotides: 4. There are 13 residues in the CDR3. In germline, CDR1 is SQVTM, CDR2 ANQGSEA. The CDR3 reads CSVEVGQGEKLFF. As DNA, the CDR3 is TGCAGCGTTGAGGTGGGACAGGGAGAAAAACTGTTTTTT.

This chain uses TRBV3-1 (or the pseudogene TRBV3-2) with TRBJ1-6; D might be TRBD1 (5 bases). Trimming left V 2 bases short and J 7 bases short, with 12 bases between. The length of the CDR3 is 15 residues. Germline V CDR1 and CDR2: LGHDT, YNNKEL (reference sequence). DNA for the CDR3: TGTGCCAGCAGCCAACTCGACAGCCCCAATTCACCCCTCCACTTT. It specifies CASSQLDSPNSPLHF.

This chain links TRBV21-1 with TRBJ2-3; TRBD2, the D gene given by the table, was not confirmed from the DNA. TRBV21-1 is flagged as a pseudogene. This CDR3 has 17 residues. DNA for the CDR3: TGTGCCAGCAGCAAAAAGTCTAGCGGGGGATGGAAAGATACGCAGTATTTT. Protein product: CASSKKSSGGWKDTQYF.

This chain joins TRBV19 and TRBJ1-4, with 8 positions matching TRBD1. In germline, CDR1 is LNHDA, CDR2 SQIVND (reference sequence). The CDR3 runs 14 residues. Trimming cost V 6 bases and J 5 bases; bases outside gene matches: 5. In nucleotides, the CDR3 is TGTGCCAGTAGACGTCAGGGGGCCAATGAAAAACTGTTTTTT. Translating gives CASRRQGANEKLFF.

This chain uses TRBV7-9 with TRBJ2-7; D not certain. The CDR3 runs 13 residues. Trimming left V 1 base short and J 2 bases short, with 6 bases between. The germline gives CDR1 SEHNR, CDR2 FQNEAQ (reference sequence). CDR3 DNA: TGTGCCAGCAGCTTAGGCAGGCCCTACGAGCAGTACTTC. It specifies CASSLGRPYEQYF.

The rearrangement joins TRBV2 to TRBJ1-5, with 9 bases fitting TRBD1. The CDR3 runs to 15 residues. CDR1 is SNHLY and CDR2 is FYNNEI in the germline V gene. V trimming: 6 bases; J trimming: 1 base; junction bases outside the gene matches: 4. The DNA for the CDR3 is TGTGCCAGCAGCCACGACAGGGGGAGCAATCAGCCCCAGCATTTT. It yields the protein CASSHDRGSNQPQHF.

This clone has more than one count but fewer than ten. CDR3 DNA sequence: TGTGCCATCGGAATTACAGGAACCGGGGAGCTGTTTTTT. Residues: CAIGITGTGELFF. The chain has TRBV10-3 and TRBJ2-2, with D perhaps matching TRBD1 (5 bases). This CDR3 is 13 amino acids long. Germline loops: CDR1 ENHRY, CDR2 SYGVKD. Trimming left V 8 bases short and J 5 bases short, with 12 bases between.

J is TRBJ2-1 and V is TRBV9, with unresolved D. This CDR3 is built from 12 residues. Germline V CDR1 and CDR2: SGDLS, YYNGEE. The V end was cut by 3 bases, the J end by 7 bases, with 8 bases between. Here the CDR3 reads CASSGLQNEQFF. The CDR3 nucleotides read TGTGCCAGCAGCGGACTCCAAAATGAGCAGTTCTTC.

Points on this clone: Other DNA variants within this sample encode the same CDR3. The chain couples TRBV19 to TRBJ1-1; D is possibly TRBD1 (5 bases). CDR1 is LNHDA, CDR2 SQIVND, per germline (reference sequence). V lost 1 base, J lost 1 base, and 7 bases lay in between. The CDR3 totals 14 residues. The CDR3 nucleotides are TGTGCCAGTAGTATAGGGGGGGGGAACACTGAAGCTTTCTTT. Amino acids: CASSIGGGNTEAFF. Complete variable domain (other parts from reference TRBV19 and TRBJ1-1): DGGITQSPKYLFRKEGQNVTLSCEQNLNHDAMYWYRQDPGQGLRLIYYSQIVNDFQKGDIAEGYSVSREKKESFPLTVTSAQKNPTAFYLCASSIGGGNTEAFFGQGTRLTVV.

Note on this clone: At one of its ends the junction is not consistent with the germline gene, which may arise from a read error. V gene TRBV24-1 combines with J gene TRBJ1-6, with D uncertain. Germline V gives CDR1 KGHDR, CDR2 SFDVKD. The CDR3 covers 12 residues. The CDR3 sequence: CATSDGGSRLHF. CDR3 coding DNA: TGTGCCACCAGTGATGGCGGGTCACGCCTCCACTTT.

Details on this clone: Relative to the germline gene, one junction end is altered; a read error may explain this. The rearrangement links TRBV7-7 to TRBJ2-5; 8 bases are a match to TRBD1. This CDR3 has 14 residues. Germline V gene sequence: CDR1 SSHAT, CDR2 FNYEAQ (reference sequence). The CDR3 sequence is CASSPDRGQETQYF. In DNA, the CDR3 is TGTGCTAGCAGCCCCGACAGGGGCCAAGAGACCCAGTACTTC.

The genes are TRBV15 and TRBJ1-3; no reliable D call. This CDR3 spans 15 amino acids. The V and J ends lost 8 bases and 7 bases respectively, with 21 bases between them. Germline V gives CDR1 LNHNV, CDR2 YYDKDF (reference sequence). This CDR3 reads CATSQGRPSGNTIYF. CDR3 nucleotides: TGTGCCACCTCACAAGGACGGCCGTCGGGGAACACCATATATTTT. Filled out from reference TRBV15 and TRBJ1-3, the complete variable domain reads DAMVIQNPRYQVTQFGKPVTLSCSQTLNHNVMYWYQQKSSQAPKLLFHYYDKDFNNEADTPDNFQSRRPNTSFCFLDIRSPGLGDTAMYLCATSQGRPSGNTIYFGEGSWLTVV.

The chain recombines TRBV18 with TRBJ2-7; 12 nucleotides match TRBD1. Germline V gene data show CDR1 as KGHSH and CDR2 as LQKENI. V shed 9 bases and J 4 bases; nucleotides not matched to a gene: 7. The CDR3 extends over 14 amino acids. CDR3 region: CASAGDRGLYEQYF. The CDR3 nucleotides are TGTGCCAGTGCGGGGGACAGGGGGCTGTACGAGCAGTACTTC.

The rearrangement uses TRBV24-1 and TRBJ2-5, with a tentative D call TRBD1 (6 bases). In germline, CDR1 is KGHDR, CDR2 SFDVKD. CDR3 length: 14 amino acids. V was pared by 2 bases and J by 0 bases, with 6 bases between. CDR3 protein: CATSDWDNQETQYF. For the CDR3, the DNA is TGTGCCACCAGTGATTGGGACAACCAAGAGACCCAGTACTTC.

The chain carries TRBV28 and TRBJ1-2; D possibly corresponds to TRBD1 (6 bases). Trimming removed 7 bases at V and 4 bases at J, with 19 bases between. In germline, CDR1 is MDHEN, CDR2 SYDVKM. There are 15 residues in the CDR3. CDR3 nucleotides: TGTGCCAGCACCTATGTAAACAGGGCTGGCTATGGCTACACCTTC. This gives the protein CASTYVNRAGYGYTF.

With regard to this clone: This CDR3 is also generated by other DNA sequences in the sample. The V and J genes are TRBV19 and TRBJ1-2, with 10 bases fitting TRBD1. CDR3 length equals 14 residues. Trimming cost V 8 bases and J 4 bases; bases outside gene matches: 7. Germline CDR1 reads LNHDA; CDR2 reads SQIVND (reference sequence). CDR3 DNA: TGTGCCAGTTCTGACAGGGGGCAGGGCTATGGCTACACCTTC. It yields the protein CASSDRGQGYGYTF.

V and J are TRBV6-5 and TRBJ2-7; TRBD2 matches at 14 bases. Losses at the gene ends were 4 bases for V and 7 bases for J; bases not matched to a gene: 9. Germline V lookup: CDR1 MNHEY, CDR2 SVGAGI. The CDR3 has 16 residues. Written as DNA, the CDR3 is TGTGCCAGCAGTTCATCCGGGACTAGCGGGAGCAGTGAGCAGTACTTC. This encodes CASSSSGTSGSSEQYF.

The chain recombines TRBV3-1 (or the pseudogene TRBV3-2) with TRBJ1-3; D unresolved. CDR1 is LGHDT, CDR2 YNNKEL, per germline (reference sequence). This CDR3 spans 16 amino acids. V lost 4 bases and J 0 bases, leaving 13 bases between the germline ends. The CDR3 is CASSLLPQTSGNTIYF. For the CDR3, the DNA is TGTGCCAGCAGCCTTCTCCCACAAACCTCTGGAAACACCATATATTTT.

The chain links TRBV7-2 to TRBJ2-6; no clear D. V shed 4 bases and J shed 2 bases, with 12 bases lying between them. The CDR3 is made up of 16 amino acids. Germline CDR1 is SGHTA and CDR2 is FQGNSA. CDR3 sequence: CASSSSTRAGANVLTF. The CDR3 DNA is TGTGCCAGCAGCTCTTCCACCCGAGCTGGGGCCAACGTCCTGACTTTC.

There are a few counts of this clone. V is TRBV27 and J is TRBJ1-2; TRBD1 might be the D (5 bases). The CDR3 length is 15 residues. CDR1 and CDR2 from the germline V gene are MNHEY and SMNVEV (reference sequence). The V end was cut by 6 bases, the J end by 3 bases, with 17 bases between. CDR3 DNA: TGTGCCAGCAGCCTCTCGAGACAGTTCTACTATGGCTACACCTTC. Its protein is CASSLSRQFYYGYTF.

For the CDR3, the DNA is TGTGCCAGCAGTCAGACAGGGACGATGAACACTGAAGCTTTCTTT. Encoded protein: CASSQTGTMNTEAFF. The V gene is TRBV6-6, the J gene TRBJ1-1; 7 bases agree with TRBD1. The CDR3 length is 15 residues. Germline V gives CDR1 MNHNY, CDR2 SVGAGI (reference sequence). J was trimmed by 0 bases and V by 5 bases; bases with no gene match: 6.

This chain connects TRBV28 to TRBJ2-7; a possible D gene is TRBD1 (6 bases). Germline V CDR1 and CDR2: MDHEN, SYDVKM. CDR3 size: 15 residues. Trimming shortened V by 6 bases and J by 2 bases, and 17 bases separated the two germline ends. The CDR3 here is CASRGAVPITYEQYF. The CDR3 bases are TGTGCCAGCAGGGGGGCAGTCCCTATTACCTACGAGCAGTACTTC.